This TCR beta chain stems from a study of T-cell reconstitution after alpha-beta-depleted transplantation in children. This CDR3 contains 13 residues. V was clipped by 6 bases and J by 0 bases, with 9 bases between them. Germline lookup yields CDR1 MNHNY and CDR2 SVGAGI (reference sequence). Unique molecular identifiers were incorporated during preparation of the TCRbeta library. TCRdb reprocessed the PCR reads with MiXCR, giving one entry per CDR3 protein. The data contain roughly 610,000 distinct CDR3 sequences, roughly 10% of them singletons. This specimen was PBMCs from the stem cell graft donor, taken from the stem cell graft. The J gene is TRBJ2-7, the V gene TRBV6-6, with a tentative D call TRBD1 (6 bases). The receptor was derived from a human donor who donated a stem cell graft to a child with acute myeloid leukemia. The chain's CDR3 is CASRMDSSYEQYF. As DNA, the CDR3 is TGTGCCAGCAGAATGGACAGCTCCTACGAGCAGTACTTC.